This T cell receptor beta chain stems from a study of shared clonotypes between healthy human individuals. Overall study context: The donors, a couple of women and three men, were aged 18 to 49.

Some clones are missing from TCRdb's copy, which holds only in-frame ones; the method was immunoSEQ multiplex PCR. The data hold 600,000 or so clones, with 95% observed a single time. The CDR3 totals 11 residues. Germline loops: CDR1 SGHTS, CDR2 YDEGEE. The germline V and J ends were trimmed by 1 base and 3 bases, with 1 base remaining between them. Naive CD8 cells comprised CD45RO-negative, CCR7-positively selected cells, excluding terminally differentiated effector memory CD45RA+ cells. About this clone itself: Just one base apart from a much larger clone, this may be a read error.

The chain combines TRBV5-8 with TRBJ1-1; D is unresolved. Input material: naive CD8+ T cells sorted from blood. This clonotype originated in a woman in her twenties or thirties in good health. The CDR3 bases are TGTGCCAGCAGCTTGTACACTGAAGCTTTCTTT. The encoded protein is CASSLYTEAFF.